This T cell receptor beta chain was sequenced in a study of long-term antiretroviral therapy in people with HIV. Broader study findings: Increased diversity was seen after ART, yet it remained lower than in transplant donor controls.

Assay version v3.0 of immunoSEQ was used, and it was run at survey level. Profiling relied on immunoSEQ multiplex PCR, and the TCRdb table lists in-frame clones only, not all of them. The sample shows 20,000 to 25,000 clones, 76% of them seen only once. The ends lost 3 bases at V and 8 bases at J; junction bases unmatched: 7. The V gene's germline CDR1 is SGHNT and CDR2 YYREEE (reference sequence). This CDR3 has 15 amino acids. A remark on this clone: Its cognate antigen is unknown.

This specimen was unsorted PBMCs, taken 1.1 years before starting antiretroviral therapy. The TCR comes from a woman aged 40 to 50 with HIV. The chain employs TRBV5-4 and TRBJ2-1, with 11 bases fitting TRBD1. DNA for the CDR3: TGTGCCAGCAGCTCACCGGGACAGGGGGTAGATGAGCAGTTCTTC. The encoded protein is CASSSPGQGVDEQFF.